Shown below are 30 T cell receptor beta chains from a single sample sequenced in a study of regulatory T cells in long-lasting Graves disease. Documented time point: newly diagnosed GD, antithyroid drugs for less than 3 months. There was RNA extracted from PBMCs, and the TCR library was made from it. TCR beta libraries were built with iRepertoire HTBI primers and Arm-PCR of CDR3 regions. TCRdb independently ran MiXCR on the multiplex PCR reads; one entry per CDR3 protein. In the table there are 400,000 to 550,000 distinct CDR3 sequences, 15% of which are singletons. These data were also reused for a study on T cells in Graves' hyperthyroidism and ophthalmopathy.

Specimen: peripheral blood mononuclear cells (PBMCs), collected at new diagnosis, from a patient treated with antithyroid drugs. The receptors originated from a woman in her 30s with Graves disease.

This clonotype was counted many times. The rearrangement joins TRBV28 to TRBJ2-3, with 10 bases aligning to TRBD1. The CDR3 loop spans 18 amino acids. Per the germline V gene, CDR1 is MDHEN and CDR2 is SYDVKM. V lost 5 bases and J lost 0; bases outside the gene matches: 11. The CDR3 loop is CASSQPRDRGLSTDTQYF. The CDR3 DNA reads as TGTGCCAGCAGTCAACCCCGGGACAGGGGTCTCAGCACAGATACGCAGTATTTT.

The J gene is TRBJ2-5, the V gene TRBV19; D is possibly TRBD2 (5 bases). Germline V gene data show CDR1 as LNHDA and CDR2 as SQIVND (reference sequence). Trimming removed 3 bases from V and 4 bases from J, with 9 bases in between. CDR3 length equals 13 residues. CDR3 protein: CASSIAGRETQYF. Written as DNA, the CDR3 is TGTGCCAGTAGTATCGCTGGGAGAGAGACCCAGTACTTC.

This clonotype was recorded many times. The chain recombines TRBV12-3 or TRBV12-4 with TRBJ1-5; 10 positions match TRBD1. V was clipped by 8 bases and J by 3 bases; unmatched bases: 13. This CDR3 contains 17 residues. CDR3 DNA sequence: TGTGCCAGCTCCCTTCCGTCGGGACAGGGGATCAATCAGCCCCAGCATTTT. This translates into CASSLPSGQGINQPQHF.

With regard to this clonotype: A clone one base away is much larger, so this may be a read error. The chain carries TRBV6-1 and TRBJ1-1; D is undetermined. In germline, CDR1 is MNHNS, CDR2 SASEGT. The CDR3 spans 19 residues. The CDR3 sequence: CASSEALGGILAMNTVAFF. The CDR3 coding sequence is TGTGCCAGCAGTGAAGCGCTTGGAGGGATATTAGCTATGAACACTGTAGCTTTCTTT.

The V gene is TRBV28, the J gene TRBJ2-1, with D unclear. Trimming stripped 3 bases from V and 15 bases from J, with 12 bases between. This CDR3 is built from 11 residues. Per the germline V gene, CDR1 is MDHEN and CDR2 is SYDVKM. CDR3 sequence reads: CASSLGSFRFF. CDR3 DNA sequence: TGTGCCAGCAGTTTGGGTAGCTTTAGGTTCTTC.

CDR3 coding DNA: TGTGCCACCAGTGACGGGACAGGCTTCAGGGAGACCCAGTACTTC. It codes for CATSDGTGFRETQYF. This chain uses TRBV24-1 with TRBJ2-5, with 8 bases identical to TRBD1. Germline CDR1 KGHDR, CDR2 SFDVKD. There are 15 residues in the CDR3. Losses at the gene ends were 4 bases for V and 5 bases for J; bases not matched to a gene: 8.

This clonotype has at least ten counts. The chain links TRBV5-8 to TRBJ1-2; TRBD1 might be the D (5 bases). V lost 3 bases and J lost 8, with 17 bases in between. The CDR3 length is 14 residues. CDR1 is SGHTS and CDR2 is YDEGEE in the germline V gene. For the CDR3, the DNA is TGTGCCAGCAGCTCGTCCCGGGGGATCGAGGGCTACACCTTC. Protein product: CASSSSRGIEGYTF.

This clonotype was seen many times. V and J are TRBV5-5 and TRBJ2-1; 14 nucleotides match TRBD2. Per the germline V gene, CDR1 is SGHKS and CDR2 is YYEKEE (reference sequence). With V trimmed by 2 bases and J by 7 bases, 11 bases remained unmatched. CDR3 length: 18 amino acids. In DNA, the CDR3 is TGTGCCAGCAGCTTTGGAGAACCGGGACTAGCGGGAGTAAATGAGCAGTTCTTC. This encodes CASSFGEPGLAGVNEQFF.

In this sample, this clonotype turned up many times. J is TRBJ2-7 and V is TRBV11-3, with a possible D match to TRBD2 (6 bases). This CDR3 is 12 amino acids long. The V gene's germline CDR1 is SGHNT and CDR2 YENEEA. V lost 3 bases to trimming and J lost 7 bases, with 10 bases between them. The CDR3 region is CASSFTGDEQYF. CDR3 DNA: TGTGCCAGCAGCTTCACGGGGGATGAGCAGTACTTC.

This clonotype was detected a few times. CDR3 residues: CAISQGSVFYEQYF. The DNA for the CDR3 is TGTGCCATCTCGCAGGGTAGCGTCTTCTACGAGCAGTACTTC. The chain is built from TRBV12-3 or TRBV12-4 and TRBJ2-7; either TRBD1 or TRBD2 may supply D (5 bases each). The V end was cut by 10 bases, the J end by 3 bases, with 19 bases between. The CDR3 spans 14 residues.

This chain uses TRBV4-1 with TRBJ2-1; weak D call: TRBD1 (5 bases). V was shortened by 1 base and J by 3 bases, with 10 bases between the two germline ends. The CDR3 is 15 amino acids. Germline CDR1 is MGHRA and CDR2 is YSYEKL. This CDR3 reads CASSQARQLYNEQFF. DNA of the CDR3: TGCGCCAGCAGCCAAGCCCGACAGCTCTACAATGAGCAGTTCTTC.

The gene calls are TRBV6-7 and TRBJ2-7; D may be TRBD1 or TRBD2 (5 bases each). TRBV6-7 has ORF status, its function being uncertain. The V end was cut by 0 bases, the J end by 2 bases, with 8 bases between. The length of the CDR3 is 14 residues. CDR3 bases: TGTGCCAGCAGTTACTCGGGGACCACCTACGAGCAGTACTTC. Translating it yields CASSYSGTTYEQYF.

This clonotype was seen repeatedly, ten times or more. Sequence at one end of the junction differs from germline and may be a read error. V is TRBV6-1 and J is TRBJ2-7; TRBD1 aligns across 9 bases. The CDR3 is made up of 15 amino acids. The V gene's germline CDR1 is MNHNS and CDR2 SASEGT. CDR3 protein: CASREGTGISLEQYF. CDR3 nucleotide sequence: TGTGCCAGCAGGGAAGGGACAGGGATCTCCCTCGAGCAGTACTTC.

The V and J genes are TRBV12-3 or TRBV12-4 and TRBJ1-5; TRBD1 agrees at 8 bases. V trimming: 5 bases; J trimming: 6 bases; junction bases outside the gene matches: 12. This CDR3 has 16 amino acids. CDR3 sequence: CASSGPAGGSFQPQHF. For the CDR3, the DNA is TGTGCCAGCAGTGGCCCCGCAGGGGGCTCCTTTCAGCCCCAGCATTTT.

The table lists this clonotype with many counts. The V call is TRBV11-2, the J call TRBJ1-4; a weak D match, TRBD1 (6 bases). The ends were cut back, 0 bases at V and 0 bases at J, with 11 bases in the middle. The CDR3 spans 17 residues. The germline gives CDR1 SGHAT, CDR2 FQNNGV. The CDR3, as DNA: TGTGCCAGCAGCTTAGAAGGGGGGAGTGCAACTAATGAAAAACTGTTTTTT. Protein product: CASSLEGGSATNEKLFF.

On this clonotype itself: This likely stems from a read error, as it lies one base from a far larger clone. CDR3 residues: CASSDRGTGSYEQFF. In DNA form, the CDR3 reads TGTGCCAGCAGTGATAGGGGGACAGGGTCCTACGAGCAGTTCTTC. This sequence joins TRBV11-2 and TRBJ2-1; TRBD1 agrees at 9 bases. CDR3 length: 15 residues. Per the germline V gene, CDR1 is SGHAT and CDR2 is FQNNGV. V lost 6 bases, J lost 10 bases, and 13 bases stayed unmatched.

The rearrangement links TRBV12-3 or TRBV12-4 to TRBJ2-1; the D gene is possibly TRBD2 (5 bases). The CDR3 covers 15 residues. Trimming stripped 1 base from V and 3 bases from J, with 10 bases between. Here the CDR3 reads CASSLGGPNYNEQFF. The CDR3 DNA sequence: TGTGCCAGCAGTTTAGGCGGGCCCAACTACAATGAGCAGTTCTTC.

This clonotype was seen repeatedly, ten times or more. This chain uses TRBV6-1 with TRBJ2-1; 7 bases agree with TRBD1. V dropped 5 bases and J dropped 13; count of bases not matched to a gene: 11. CDR3 size: 13 residues. Germline CDR1 and CDR2: MNHNS and SASEGT. For the CDR3, the DNA is TGTGCCAGCAGTAACAACAGGGGATTCGGCCAGTTCTTC. As protein: CASSNNRGFGQFF.

This clonotype was observed many times. The junction shows a germline mismatch at one end, possibly a read error. CDR3 loop: CASNLLGALGNQPQHF. The CDR3 region has the DNA TGTGCCAGCAACTTACTTGGGGCGTTGGGCAATCAGCCCCAGCATTTT. The chain uses TRBV7-8 and TRBJ1-5; TRBD1 is a possible D gene (5 bases). The CDR3 is 16 amino acids. Germline lookup yields CDR1 SGHVS and CDR2 FQNEAQ.

For this clonotype: A much larger clone differs from this one at a single base, so this may be a read error. The J gene is TRBJ1-5, the V gene TRBV28, with D unclear. Germline CDR1 MDHEN, CDR2 SYDVKM. The CDR3 length is 14 residues. In nucleotides, the CDR3 is TGTGCCAGCAGTTTCTTCGGGCAAAATCGGCCCCAGCATTTT. It codes for CASSFFGQNRPQHF.

This clonotype has ten or more counts. The V gene is TRBV5-1, the J gene TRBJ2-1; maybe TRBD2 (5 bases). CDR3 length equals 15 residues. Between the trimmed V and J ends, which lost 2 bases and 6 bases, there was a span of 15 bases. Germline CDR1 and CDR2: SGHRS and YFSETQ. In DNA, the CDR3 is TGCGCCAGCAGCTTTTTTGCGGGCTGGGGCAATGAGCAGTTCTTC. This translates into CASSFFAGWGNEQFF. Drawing the rest from reference TRBV5-1 and TRBJ2-1, the complete variable domain is KAGVTQTPRYLIKTRGQQVTLSCSPISGHRSVSWYQQTPGQGLQFLFEYFSETQRNKGNFPGRFSGRQFSNSRSEMNVSTLELGDSALYLCASSFFAGWGNEQFFGPGTRLTVL.

This clonotype has a count of ten or more. This rearrangement joins TRBV3-1 to TRBJ2-1, with TRBD2 identical over 9 bases. J gave up 6 bases and V 0 bases, and 6 bases lay outside the gene matches. Germline V gives CDR1 LGHDT, CDR2 YNNKEL (reference sequence). The CDR3 covers 16 residues. The CDR3 DNA reads as TGTGCCAGCAGCCAAGAGGTAGTAGCGGGAGTCAATGAGCAGTTCTTC. Translation: CASSQEVVAGVNEQFF.

This clonotype was detected many times. The rearrangement uses TRBV27 and TRBJ2-6; D ambiguous. Germline V gene sequence: CDR1 MNHEY, CDR2 SMNVEV (reference sequence). Between the trimmed V and J ends, which lost 8 bases and 1 base, there was a span of 3 bases. The CDR3 runs 12 residues. The CDR3 DNA reads as TGTGCCAGCCAGTCTGGGGCCAACGTCCTGACTTTC. Encoded protein: CASQSGANVLTF.

The CDR3 DNA follows: TGTGCCACTAGCCCCCTAGCGGGAGGGGCCGATACGCAGTATTTT. Amino acids: CATSPLAGGADTQYF. The V and J genes are TRBV19 and TRBJ2-3; 12 positions match TRBD2. There are 15 residues in the CDR3. Losses at the gene ends were 10 bases for V and 6 bases for J; bases not matched to a gene: 11. Germline assignment: CDR1 LNHDA and CDR2 SQIVND (reference sequence).

Remarks on this clonotype: A much larger clone differs from this one at a single base, so this may be a read error. The V gene is TRBV12-5, the J gene TRBJ2-7; TRBD2 aligns across 7 bases. CDR1 and CDR2 (germline): LGHNT, FRNRAP. V was pared by 0 bases and J by 5 bases, with 22 bases of the junction left unmatched. This CDR3 is 20 amino acids long. The CDR3 nucleotides are TGTGCTAGTGGTTTGGTAGTTAATCCGTTTCTAGCGGACCGGGTTAACGAGCAGTACTTC. It is translated as CASGLVVNPFLADRVNEQYF.

This chain connects TRBV6-2 or TRBV6-3 to TRBJ2-1, with 13 bases matching TRBD2. Matching the DNA end better, TRBJ2-5 makes the J call doubtful. Germline CDR1 reads MNHEY; CDR2 reads SVGEGT. The CDR3 is 15 residues long. The CDR3 is CASSSLTSGRETQYF. CDR3 DNA sequence: TGTGCCAGCAGTTCCCTGACTAGCGGGAGGGAGACCCAGTACTTC.

This clonotype was recorded at least ten times. The rearrangement joins TRBV6-1 to TRBJ2-4; maybe TRBD2 (5 bases). Between the trimmed V and J ends, which lost 0 bases and 9 bases, there was a span of 15 bases. The length of the CDR3 is 15 residues. Per germline, CDR1 MNHNS and CDR2 SASEGT. CDR3 residues: CASSEAKEIGGIQYF. The CDR3 DNA is TGTGCCAGCAGTGAAGCGAAGGAAATAGGAGGCATTCAGTACTTC.

This clonotype was counted between two and nine times. The genes are TRBV27 and TRBJ2-5; TRBD2 is a possible D gene (5 bases). Germline V lookup: CDR1 MNHEY, CDR2 SMNVEV (reference sequence). V lost 4 bases and J lost 3, with 9 bases in between. The CDR3 is made up of 13 amino acids. As DNA, the CDR3 is TGTGCCAGCAGTTCGGACTGGAAAGAGACCCAGTACTTC. It translates to CASSSDWKETQYF.

This clonotype was detected a few times. A much larger clone is a single base away; this may be a read error. The chain has TRBV12-3 or TRBV12-4 and TRBJ2-5, with 9 nucleotides matching TRBD2. The CDR3 runs 17 residues. This CDR3 is CASSAVSSGMRGETRYF. In DNA, the CDR3 is TGTGCCAGCAGTGCGGTGTCTAGCGGGATGCGAGGAGAGACCCGGTACTTC.

Only a few counts were recorded for this clonotype. The rearrangement joins TRBV4-2 to TRBJ2-5, with D unclear. CDR1 is LGHNA, CDR2 YNFKEQ, per germline. CDR3 length: 15 residues. Trimming removed 0 bases from V and 0 bases from J, with 8 bases in between. The CDR3 loop is CASSQEATHQETQYF. CDR3 sequence (DNA): TGTGCCAGCAGCCAAGAGGCGACACACCAAGAGACCCAGTACTTC.